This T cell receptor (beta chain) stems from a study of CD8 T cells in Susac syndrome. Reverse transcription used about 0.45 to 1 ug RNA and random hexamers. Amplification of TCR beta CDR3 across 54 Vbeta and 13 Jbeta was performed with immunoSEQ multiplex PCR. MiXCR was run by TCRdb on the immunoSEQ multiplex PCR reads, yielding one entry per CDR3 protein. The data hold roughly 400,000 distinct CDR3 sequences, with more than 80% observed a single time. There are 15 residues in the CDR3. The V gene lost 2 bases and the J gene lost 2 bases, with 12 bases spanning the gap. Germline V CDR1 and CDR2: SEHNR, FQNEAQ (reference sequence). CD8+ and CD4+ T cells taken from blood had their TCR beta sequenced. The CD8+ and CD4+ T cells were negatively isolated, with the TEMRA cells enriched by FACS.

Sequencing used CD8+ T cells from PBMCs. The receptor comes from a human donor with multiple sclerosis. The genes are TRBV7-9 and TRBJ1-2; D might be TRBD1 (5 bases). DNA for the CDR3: TGTGCCAGCAGCTTAACTTTCGAGGGGAACTATGGCTACACCTTC. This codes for CASSLTFEGNYGYTF.